Reported below is one T cell receptor (beta chain). The sample is drawn from a study of T cell clonotyping in hematopoietic cell transplantation. CDR1 is MNHEY and CDR2 is SMNVEV in the germline V gene (reference sequence). With V trimmed by 5 bases and J by 13 bases, 14 bases remained unmatched. The CDR3 is made up of 14 amino acids. The table came from immunoSEQ multiplex PCR; TCRdb's copy has only in-frame clones and leaves some out. The sample gives some 40,000 clones, around 94% of which show up once; 0.85% to 0.9% is in the top ten. The sequenced material came from peripheral blood mononuclear cells. This sequence originates from a woman in her fifties or sixties in good health. Some clones in this sample may be carry-over from other donors' samples. The chain has TRBV27 and TRBJ1-2, with 9 bases fitting TRBD1. The DNA of the CDR3 is TGTGCCAGCAGTGCCTTACCGGGACAGGGTTTCTCCACCTTC. It specifies CASSALPGQGFSTF.